The 17 T cell receptor beta chains presented below share a single source sample, sequenced in a study of blood T cells in healthy people across ages (dated by TCRdb to between 2014 and 2017). The library was made by 5' RACE. Sequencing was carried out with an Illumina HiSeq 2500. A second PCR of roughly 7 to 11 cycles was performed with a sample-barcoded 5' primer and a J-beta primer mix. In TCRdb, the public reads were trimmed at Q25 with fastp and aligned with MiXCR, with productive beta chains retained. Rows with one shared CDR3 protein collapse into an entry with the most common genes and DNA. The sample includes under 850,000 distinct CDR3 sequences, with about 34% observed a single time. The leading ten clones occupy 10% to 15% of the sample. Sequences were obtained from blood. The receptor set was obtained from a man aged 18-30 years in good health.

Points on this clonotype: This clone may be a read error of a much larger clone one base away. The chain couples TRBV12-3 or TRBV12-4 to TRBJ2-1; D remains ambiguous. The V gene lost 6 bases and the J gene lost 10 bases, with 13 bases spanning the gap. CDR3 length equals 12 residues. The CDR3 nucleotides read TGTGCCAGCAGCCTAAAGGGTCCCGAGCAGTTCTTC. Translating gives CASSLKGPEQFF.

The V and J genes are TRBV7-2 and TRBJ1-2; TRBD1 might be the D (6 bases). In germline, CDR1 is SGHTA, CDR2 FQGNSA. The CDR3 consists of 12 residues. Trimming took 4 bases from V and 3 from J, leaving 6 bases between them. The CDR3 DNA reads as TGTGCCAGCAGCTACAGGGACTATGGCTACACCTTC. Residues: CASSYRDYGYTF.

There are a few counts of this clonotype. CDR3 coding DNA: TGCGCCAGCAGCCAACCGGGTCTACCTCCACTATCCGGCTACACCTTC. Encoded protein: CASSQPGLPPLSGYTF. The J gene is TRBJ1-2, the V gene TRBV4-3; D is undetermined. The CDR3 has 16 amino acids. Trimming took 2 bases from V and 8 from J, leaving 21 bases between them. CDR1 LGHNA and CDR2 YSLEER come from the germline V gene.

This clonotype occurred many times. The J gene is TRBJ2-7, the V gene TRBV4-3; D is uncertain. From germline, CDR1 is LGHNA and CDR2 YSLEER. The length of the CDR3 is 14 residues. Trimming took off 4 bases at V and 0 bases at J, with 10 bases between the two ends. The CDR3 region is CASSPRAPSYEQYF. The CDR3 DNA sequence: TGCGCCAGCAGCCCCCGGGCCCCCTCCTACGAGCAGTACTTC.

The rearrangement uses TRBV20-1 and TRBJ1-2; the match to TRBD1 covers 8 bases. Germline assignment: CDR1 DFQATT and CDR2 SNEGSKA (reference sequence). V lost 3 bases to trimming and J lost 8 bases; unmatched junction nucleotides: 8. This CDR3 spans 13 amino acids. The CDR3 loop reads CSASPGTGHGYTF. CDR3 coding DNA: TGCAGTGCTAGCCCCGGGACAGGTCACGGCTACACCTTC.

This clonotype has more than one count but fewer than ten. The rearrangement uses TRBV12-3 or TRBV12-4 and TRBJ2-2, with D unresolved. The CDR3 sequence is 13 residues long. Trimming shortened V by 5 bases and J by 2 bases, and 6 bases separated the two germline ends. The CDR3 loop reads CASSRDNTGELFF. In DNA, the CDR3 is TGTGCCAGCAGTCGAGATAACACCGGGGAGCTGTTTTTT.

This clonotype was picked up many times. The chain has TRBV12-3 or TRBV12-4 and TRBJ2-7, with 7 bases fitting TRBD2. The CDR3 loop spans 14 amino acids. The trim removed 7 bases at V and 7 bases at J, leaving 13 bases unmatched. CDR3 coding DNA: TGTGCCAGCACTCCGAATGGGGGGGGTGGAGAGCAGTACTTC. As protein: CASTPNGGGGEQYF.

This clonotype has only a few counts. CDR3: CAGWGGIRGMLQFF. The CDR3 DNA reads TGTGCCGGTTGGGGGGGCATCCGCGGGATGTTGCAGTTCTTC. The V and J genes are TRBV7-2 and TRBJ2-1; tentatively, D is TRBD2 (7 bases). V shed 11 bases and J shed 12 bases, with 26 bases lying between them. CDR1 is SGHTA and CDR2 is FQGNSA in the germline V gene. This CDR3 region has 14 residues.

Ten or more counts support this clonotype. V is TRBV5-1 and J is TRBJ2-5; tentatively, D is TRBD1 (5 bases). The germline V gene has CDR1 SGHRS and CDR2 YFSETQ. Trimming took 4 bases from V and 10 from J, leaving 23 bases between them. CDR3 length: 15 residues. The CDR3 spells CASSQDIGFQGVQYF. Here the CDR3 DNA reads TGCGCCAGCAGCCAGGACATAGGGTTCCAAGGGGTCCAGTACTTC.

This chain links TRBV20-1 with TRBJ2-3, with 12 bases fitting TRBD2. This CDR3 is 16 amino acids long. Germline V lookup: CDR1 DFQATT, CDR2 SNEGSKA (reference sequence). The V gene end was trimmed by 2 bases and the J gene end by 2 bases; junction bases not matched to a gene: 5. CDR3 sequence reads: CSARIPSGGDTDTQYF. CDR3 DNA: TGCAGTGCTAGAATACCTAGCGGGGGGGACACAGATACGCAGTATTTT.

Ten or more counts support this clonotype. This chain joins TRBV3-1 and TRBJ2-5; D unresolved. V was trimmed by 1 base and J by 5 bases, leaving 5 bases between them. Germline CDR1 LGHDT, CDR2 YNNKEL (reference sequence). The CDR3 length is 12 residues. The chain's CDR3 is CASSQGLETQYF. The DNA for the CDR3 is TGTGCCAGCAGCCAAGGACTGGAGACCCAGTACTTC.

This clonotype turned up a few times. The chain combines TRBV2 with TRBJ1-2; 9 nucleotides agree with TRBD1. Germline CDR1 and CDR2: SNHLY and FYNNEI. The length of the CDR3 is 14 residues. Unmatched junction bases numbered 3, after V lost 4 bases and J lost 3 bases. The CDR3 DNA follows: TGTGCCAGCAGTGCCCGGACAGGGGACTATGGCTACACCTTC. Translated, it gives CASSARTGDYGYTF.

This clonotype was observed once. The genes are TRBV10-3 and TRBJ2-3; TRBD2 matches at 8 bases. The CDR3 totals 18 residues. The germline V gene has CDR1 ENHRY and CDR2 SYGVKD. With 3 bases clipped from V and 0 bases from J, the junction kept 11 bases outside the gene matches. The CDR3 is CAISDYPRSGGSTDTQYF. The CDR3 DNA reads TGTGCCATCAGTGATTACCCCAGGAGCGGGGGAAGCACAGATACGCAGTATTTT.

A few counts support this clonotype. The CDR3 loop is CASSQDWRVGNSPLHF. CDR3 sequence (DNA): TGCGCCAGCAGCCAAGATTGGCGGGTCGGGAATTCACCCCTCCACTTT. The chain is built from TRBV4-3 and TRBJ1-6; no firm D call. The CDR3 has 16 amino acids. V was trimmed by 0 bases and J by 7 bases, leaving 13 bases between them. Germline values: CDR1 LGHNA, CDR2 YSLEER.

There are a few counts of this clonotype. V is TRBV12-3 or TRBV12-4 and J is TRBJ1-1; possible D gene TRBD1, 5 bases. Trimming stripped 2 bases from V and 0 bases from J, with 16 bases between. This CDR3 spans 17 amino acids. The CDR3 DNA is TGTGCCAGCAGTTTACGGTATTGGGCAGGGATGAACACTGAAGCTTTCTTT. Its protein product is CASSLRYWAGMNTEAFF.

This clonotype was detected ten times or more. At one end, the junction sequence differs from germline, possibly due to a read error. The chain carries TRBV7-7 and TRBJ2-1; 7 nucleotides align to TRBD2. The germline gives CDR1 SSHAT, CDR2 FNYEAQ (reference sequence). The length of the CDR3 is 16 residues. CDR3 sequence (DNA): TGTGCTAGCAGCTTCGGTCCCGGGGCTAGCGGCAATGAGCAGTTCTTC. Residues: CASSFGPGASGNEQFF.

In regard to this clonotype: A much bigger clone sits one base away, suggesting this may be a read error. The chain is built from TRBV24-1 and TRBJ2-1, with TRBD1 as a possible D gene (5 bases). The CDR3 extends over 15 amino acids. The ends were cut back, 2 bases at V and 13 bases at J, with 20 bases in the middle. CDR1 KGHDR and CDR2 SFDVKD come from the germline V gene. This chain's CDR3 is CATSDSQVAKNIQFF. For the CDR3, the DNA is TGTGCCACCAGTGATTCACAGGTAGCCAAAAACATTCAGTTCTTC.